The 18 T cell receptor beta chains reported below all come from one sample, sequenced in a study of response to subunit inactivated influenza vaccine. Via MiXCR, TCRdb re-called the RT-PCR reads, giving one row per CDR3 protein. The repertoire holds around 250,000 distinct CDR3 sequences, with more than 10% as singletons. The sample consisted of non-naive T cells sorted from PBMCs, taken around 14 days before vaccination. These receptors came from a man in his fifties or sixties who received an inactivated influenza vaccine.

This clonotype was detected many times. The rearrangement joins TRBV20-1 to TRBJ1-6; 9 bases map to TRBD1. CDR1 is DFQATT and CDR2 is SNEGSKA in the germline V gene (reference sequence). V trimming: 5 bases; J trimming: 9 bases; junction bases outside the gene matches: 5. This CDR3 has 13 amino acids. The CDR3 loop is CSAFLDRGSPLHF. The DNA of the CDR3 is TGCAGTGCTTTCTTGGACAGGGGTTCACCCCTCCACTTT.

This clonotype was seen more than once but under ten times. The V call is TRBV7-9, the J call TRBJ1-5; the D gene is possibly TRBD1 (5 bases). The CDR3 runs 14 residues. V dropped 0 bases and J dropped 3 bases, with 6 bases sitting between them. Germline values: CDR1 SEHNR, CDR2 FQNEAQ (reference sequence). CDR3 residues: CASSLAGTNQPQHF. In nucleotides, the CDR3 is TGTGCCAGCAGCTTAGCAGGGACCAATCAGCCCCAGCATTTT.

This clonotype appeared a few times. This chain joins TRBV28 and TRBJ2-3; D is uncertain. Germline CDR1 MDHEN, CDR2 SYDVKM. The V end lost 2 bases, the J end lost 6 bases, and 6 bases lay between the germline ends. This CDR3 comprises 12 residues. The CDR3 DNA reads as TGTGCCAGCAGTTTAGGGTGGGATACGCAGTATTTT. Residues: CASSLGWDTQYF.

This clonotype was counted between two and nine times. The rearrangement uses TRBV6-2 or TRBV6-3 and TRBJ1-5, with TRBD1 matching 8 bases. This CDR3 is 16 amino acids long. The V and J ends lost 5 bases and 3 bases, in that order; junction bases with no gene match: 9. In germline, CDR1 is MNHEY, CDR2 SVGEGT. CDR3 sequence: CASSPQTGAINQPQHF. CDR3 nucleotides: TGTGCCAGCAGTCCTCAGACAGGGGCCATCAATCAGCCCCAGCATTTT.

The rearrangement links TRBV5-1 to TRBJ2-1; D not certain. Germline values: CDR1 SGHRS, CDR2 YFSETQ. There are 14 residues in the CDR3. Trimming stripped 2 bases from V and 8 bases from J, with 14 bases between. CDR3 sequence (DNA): TGCGCCAGCAGCTTACGCGGACGGGCATATGAGCAGTTCTTC. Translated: CASSLRGRAYEQFF.

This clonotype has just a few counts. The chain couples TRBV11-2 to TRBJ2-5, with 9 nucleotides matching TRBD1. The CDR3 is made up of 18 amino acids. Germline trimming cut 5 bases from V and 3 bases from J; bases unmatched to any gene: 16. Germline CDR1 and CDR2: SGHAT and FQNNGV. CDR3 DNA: TGTGCCAGCAGCCGTAGGAGCTACAGGGGGCGCCTCGAAGAGACCCAGTACTTC. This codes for CASSRRSYRGRLEETQYF.

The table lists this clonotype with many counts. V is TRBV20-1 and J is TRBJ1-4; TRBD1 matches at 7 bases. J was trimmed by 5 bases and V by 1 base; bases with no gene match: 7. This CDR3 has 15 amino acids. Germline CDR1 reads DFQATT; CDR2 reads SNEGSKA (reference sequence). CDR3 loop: CSARAPGTENEKLFF. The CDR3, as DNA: TGCAGTGCTAGAGCCCCCGGGACAGAAAATGAAAAACTGTTTTTT.

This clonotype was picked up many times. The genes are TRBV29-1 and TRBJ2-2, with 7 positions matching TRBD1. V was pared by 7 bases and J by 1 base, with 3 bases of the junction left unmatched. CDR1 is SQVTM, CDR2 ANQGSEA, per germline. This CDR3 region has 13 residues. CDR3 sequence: CSAHRGNTGELFF. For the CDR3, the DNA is TGCAGCGCCCACAGGGGGAACACCGGGGAGCTGTTTTTT.

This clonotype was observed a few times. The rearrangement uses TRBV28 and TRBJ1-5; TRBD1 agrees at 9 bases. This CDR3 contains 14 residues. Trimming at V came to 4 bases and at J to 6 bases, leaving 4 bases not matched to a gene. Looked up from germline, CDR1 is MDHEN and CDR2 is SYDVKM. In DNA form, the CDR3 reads TGTGCCAGCAGTTACACAGGGGGCGGTCAGCCCCAGCATTTT. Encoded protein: CASSYTGGGQPQHF.

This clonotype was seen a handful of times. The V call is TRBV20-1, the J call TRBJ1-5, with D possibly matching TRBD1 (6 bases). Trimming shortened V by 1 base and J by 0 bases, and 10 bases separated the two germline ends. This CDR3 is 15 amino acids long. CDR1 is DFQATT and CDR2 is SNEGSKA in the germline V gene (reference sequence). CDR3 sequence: CSARVGTNSNQPQHF. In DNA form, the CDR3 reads TGCAGTGCTAGAGTCGGGACAAATAGCAATCAGCCCCAGCATTTT.

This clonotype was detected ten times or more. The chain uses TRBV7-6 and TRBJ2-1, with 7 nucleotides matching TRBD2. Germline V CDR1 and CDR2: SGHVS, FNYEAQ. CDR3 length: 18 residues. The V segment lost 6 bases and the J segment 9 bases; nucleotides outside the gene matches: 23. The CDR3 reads CASRPPECRLAAKGEQFF. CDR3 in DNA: TGTGCCAGCAGACCCCCAGAATGTAGGCTAGCGGCCAAGGGTGAGCAGTTCTTC.

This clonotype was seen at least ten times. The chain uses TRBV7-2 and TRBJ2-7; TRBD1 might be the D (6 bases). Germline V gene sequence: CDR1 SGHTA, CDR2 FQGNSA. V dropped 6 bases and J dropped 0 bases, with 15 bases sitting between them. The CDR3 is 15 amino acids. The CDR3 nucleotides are TGTGCCAGCAGGTTGGGGGCAGCCACCTCCTACGAGCAGTACTTC. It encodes CASRLGAATSYEQYF.

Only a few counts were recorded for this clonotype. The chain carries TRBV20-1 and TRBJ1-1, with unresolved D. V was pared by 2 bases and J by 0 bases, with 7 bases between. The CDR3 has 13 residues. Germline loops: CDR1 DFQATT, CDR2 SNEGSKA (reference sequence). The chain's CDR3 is CSARSLLNTEAFF. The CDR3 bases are TGCAGTGCTAGATCACTACTGAACACTGAAGCTTTCTTT.

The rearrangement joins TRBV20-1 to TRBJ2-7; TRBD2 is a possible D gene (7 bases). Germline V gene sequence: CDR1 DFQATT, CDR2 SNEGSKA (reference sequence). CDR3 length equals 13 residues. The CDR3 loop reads CSARRGAQYEQYF. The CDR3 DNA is TGCAGCGCGAGACGGGGGGCGCAGTACGAGCAGTACTTC.

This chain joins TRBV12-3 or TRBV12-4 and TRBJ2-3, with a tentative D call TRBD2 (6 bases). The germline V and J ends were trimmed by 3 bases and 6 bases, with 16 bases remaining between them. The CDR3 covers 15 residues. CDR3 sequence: CASSFRGSRADTQYF. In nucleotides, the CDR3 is TGTGCCAGCAGTTTTCGGGGGTCCCGGGCTGATACGCAGTATTTT.

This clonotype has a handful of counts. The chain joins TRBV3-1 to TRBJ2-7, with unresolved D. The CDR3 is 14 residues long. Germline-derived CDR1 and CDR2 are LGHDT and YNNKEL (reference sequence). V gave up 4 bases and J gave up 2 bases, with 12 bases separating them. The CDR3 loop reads CASSLLDGTYEQYF. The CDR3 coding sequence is TGTGCCAGCAGCCTGTTGGACGGAACCTACGAGCAGTACTTC.

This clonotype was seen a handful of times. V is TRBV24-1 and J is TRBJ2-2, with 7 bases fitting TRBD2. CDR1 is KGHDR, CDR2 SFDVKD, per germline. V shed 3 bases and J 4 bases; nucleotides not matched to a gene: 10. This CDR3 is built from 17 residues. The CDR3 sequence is CATSDRGLTSITGELFF. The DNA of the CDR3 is TGTGCCACCAGTGATAGGGGTCTGACTAGCATCACCGGGGAGCTGTTTTTT.

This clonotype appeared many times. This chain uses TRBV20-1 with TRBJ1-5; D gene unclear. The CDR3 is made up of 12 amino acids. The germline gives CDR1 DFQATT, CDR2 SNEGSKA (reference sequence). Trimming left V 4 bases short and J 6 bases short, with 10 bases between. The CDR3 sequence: CSATTGFQPQHF. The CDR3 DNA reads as TGCAGTGCTACCACGGGATTTCAGCCCCAGCATTTT.